Here is one TCR beta chain with its context. The germline V gene has CDR1 SGHRS and CDR2 YFSETQ. V was clipped by 4 bases and J by 5 bases, with 15 bases between them. This CDR3 is built from 14 residues. The authors amplified TCR beta CDR3 regions, and they did so from RNA transcripts for repertoire sequencing. The first round was an RT-PCR with HTBI primers, and the second round was a multiplex PCR. From the multiplex PCR reads, TCRdb called clonotypes with MiXCR, one entry per CDR3 protein. The sample holds 600,000 to 700,000 distinct CDR3 sequences; about two fifths are singletons and the top ten take 3% to 4%. The data were obtained in a study of Graves' ophthalmopathy and Graves' hyperthyroidism.

Sample: peripheral blood. The sequence derives from an adult man with Graves' ophthalmopathy. The J gene is TRBJ1-2, the V gene TRBV5-1; possible D gene TRBD1, 6 bases. For the CDR3, the DNA is TGCGCCAGCAGCCCGGGGAACAGGGAATATGGCTACACCTTC. Translating gives CASSPGNREYGYTF. Combining the CDR3 with reference TRBV5-1 and TRBJ1-2 gives the whole variable domain KAGVTQTPRYLIKTRGQQVTLSCSPISGHRSVSWYQQTPGQGLQFLFEYFSETQRNKGNFPGRFSGRQFSNSRSEMNVSTLELGDSALYLCASSPGNREYGYTFGSGTRLTVV.